This T cell receptor beta chain was captured by sequencing in a study of blood T cell repertoires in COVID-19. The wider study: Sites in the United States, Italy and Spain provided acute and convalescent COVID-19 samples. The analysed material was cDNA or gDNA that came from T cells, B-cell-depleted T cells, or PBMCs.

The assay was immunoSEQ multiplex PCR, and TCRdb's table has in-frame clones only and misses some. The sample includes hundreds of thousands of clones, 85% to 90% of them seen just once. Germline values: CDR1 SNHLY, CDR2 FYNNEI. The V end lost 3 bases, the J end lost 0 bases, and 6 bases lay between the germline ends. The CDR3 spans 14 residues. This chain joins TRBV2 and TRBJ1-5; no firm D call. The TCR was taken from a human donor in a cohort sampled during active COVID-19. The source material was peripheral blood. The CDR3 protein is CASSDRISNQPQHF. The CDR3 DNA follows: TGTGCCAGCAGTGACAGGATTAGCAATCAGCCCCAGCATTTT.